The source of this T cell receptor (beta chain) is a study of T-cell reconstitution after alpha-beta-depleted transplantation in children. It was with unique molecular identifiers that the TCRbeta library was prepared. TCRdb recomputed calls from the PCR reads with MiXCR, one row per CDR3 protein. The data contain a few hundred thousand distinct CDR3 sequences, around 15% of them seen just once; the ten biggest clones take up less than 30%. Looked up from germline, CDR1 is DFQATT and CDR2 is SNEGSKA (reference sequence). This CDR3 is 13 amino acids long. The V gene lost 4 bases and the J gene lost 0 bases, with 8 bases spanning the gap.

The TCR comes from a boy less than two years old who had a stem cell transplant for Wiskott-Aldrich syndrome, so the T cells may come from the graft donor. The specimen comprised PBMCs, mostly from graft donor cells, sampled 360 days after TCRalphabeta/CD19-depleted stem cell transplant. The chain employs TRBV20-1 and TRBJ2-3; D not certain. This CDR3 is CSAKFPSTDTQYF. The CDR3 nucleotides read TGCAGTGCTAAGTTCCCTAGCACAGATACGCAGTATTTT.